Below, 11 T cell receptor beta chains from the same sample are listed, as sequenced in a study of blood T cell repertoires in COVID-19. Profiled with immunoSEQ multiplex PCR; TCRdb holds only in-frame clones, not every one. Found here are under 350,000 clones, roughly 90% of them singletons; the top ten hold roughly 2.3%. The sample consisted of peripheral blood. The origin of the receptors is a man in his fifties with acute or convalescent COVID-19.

The CDR3 protein is CASRVRVMAFF. CDR3 bases: TGTGCCAGCAGGGTGAGGGTCATGGCTTTCTTT. The chain is built from TRBV2 and TRBJ1-1, with D unresolved. The CDR3 is 11 residues long. The germline V and J ends were trimmed by 6 bases and 11 bases, with 13 bases remaining between them. CDR1 and CDR2 (germline): SNHLY, FYNNEI.

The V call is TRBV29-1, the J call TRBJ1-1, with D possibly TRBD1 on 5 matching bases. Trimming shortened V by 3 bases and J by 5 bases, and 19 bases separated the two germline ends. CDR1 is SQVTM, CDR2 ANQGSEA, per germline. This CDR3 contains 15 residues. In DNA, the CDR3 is TGCAGCGTTGAGGGGGGGTTTTTAGGGAATACTGAAGCTTTCTTT. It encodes CSVEGGFLGNTEAFF.

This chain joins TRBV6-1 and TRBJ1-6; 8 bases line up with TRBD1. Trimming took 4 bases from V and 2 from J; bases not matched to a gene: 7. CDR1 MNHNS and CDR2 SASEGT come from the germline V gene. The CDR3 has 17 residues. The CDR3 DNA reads TGTGCCAGCAGTGCAGACCCAGGGGGCCCCTATAATTCACCCCTCCACTTT. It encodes CASSADPGGPYNSPLHF.

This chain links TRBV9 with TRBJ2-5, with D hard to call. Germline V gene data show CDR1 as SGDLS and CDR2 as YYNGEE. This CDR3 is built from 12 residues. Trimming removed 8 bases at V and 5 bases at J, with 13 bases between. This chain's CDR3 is CASNSPSETQYF. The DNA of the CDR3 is TGTGCCAGTAACAGCCCGTCGGAGACCCAGTACTTC.

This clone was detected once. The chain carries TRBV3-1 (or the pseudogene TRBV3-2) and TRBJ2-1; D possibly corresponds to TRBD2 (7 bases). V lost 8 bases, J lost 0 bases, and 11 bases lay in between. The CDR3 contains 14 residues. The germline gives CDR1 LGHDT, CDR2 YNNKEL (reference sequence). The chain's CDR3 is CASGRGASYNEQFF. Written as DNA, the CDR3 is TGTGCCAGCGGACGGGGGGCCTCCTACAATGAGCAGTTCTTC.

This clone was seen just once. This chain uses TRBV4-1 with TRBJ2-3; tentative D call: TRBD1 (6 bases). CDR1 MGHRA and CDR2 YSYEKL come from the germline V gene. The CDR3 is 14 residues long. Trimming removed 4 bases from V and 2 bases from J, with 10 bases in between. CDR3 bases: TGCGCCAGCAGCCGGCGGACAGCCACAGATACGCAGTATTTT. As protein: CASSRRTATDTQYF.

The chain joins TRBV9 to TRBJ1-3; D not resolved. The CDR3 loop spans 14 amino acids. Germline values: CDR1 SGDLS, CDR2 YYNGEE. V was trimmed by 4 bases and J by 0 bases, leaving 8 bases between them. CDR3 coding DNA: TGTGCCAGCAGCCTCATGAGCTCTGGAAACACCATATATTTT. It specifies CASSLMSSGNTIYF.

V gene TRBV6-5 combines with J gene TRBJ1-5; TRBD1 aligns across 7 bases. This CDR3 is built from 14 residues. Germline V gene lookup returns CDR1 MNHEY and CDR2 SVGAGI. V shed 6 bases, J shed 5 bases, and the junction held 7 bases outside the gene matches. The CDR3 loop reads CASRPGQSHQPQHF. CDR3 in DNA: TGTGCCAGCAGGCCGGGACAGAGTCATCAGCCCCAGCATTTT.

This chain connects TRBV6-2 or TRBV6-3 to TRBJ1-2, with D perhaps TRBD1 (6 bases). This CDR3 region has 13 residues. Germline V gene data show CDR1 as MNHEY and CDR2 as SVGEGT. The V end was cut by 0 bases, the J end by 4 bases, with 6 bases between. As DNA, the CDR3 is TGTGCCAGCAGTTACTCGGACAGCTATGGCTACACCTTC. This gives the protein CASSYSDSYGYTF.

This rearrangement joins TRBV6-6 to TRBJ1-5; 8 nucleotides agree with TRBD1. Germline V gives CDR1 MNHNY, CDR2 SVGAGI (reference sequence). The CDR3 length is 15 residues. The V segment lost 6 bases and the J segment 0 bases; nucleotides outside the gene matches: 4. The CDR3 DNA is TGTGCCAGCAGCCACGGACAGGGTAGCAATCAGCCCCAGCATTTT. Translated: CASSHGQGSNQPQHF.

The CDR3 DNA follows: TGTGCTAGTGGTTTGGTAGGGGGGCAGGGGGACACCATATATTTT. Translation gives CASGLVGGQGDTIYF. The rearrangement joins TRBV12-5 to TRBJ1-3; 7 bases align to TRBD1. The ends lost 0 bases at V and 8 bases at J; junction bases unmatched: 7. The CDR3 spans 15 residues. The V gene's germline CDR1 is LGHNT and CDR2 FRNRAP.